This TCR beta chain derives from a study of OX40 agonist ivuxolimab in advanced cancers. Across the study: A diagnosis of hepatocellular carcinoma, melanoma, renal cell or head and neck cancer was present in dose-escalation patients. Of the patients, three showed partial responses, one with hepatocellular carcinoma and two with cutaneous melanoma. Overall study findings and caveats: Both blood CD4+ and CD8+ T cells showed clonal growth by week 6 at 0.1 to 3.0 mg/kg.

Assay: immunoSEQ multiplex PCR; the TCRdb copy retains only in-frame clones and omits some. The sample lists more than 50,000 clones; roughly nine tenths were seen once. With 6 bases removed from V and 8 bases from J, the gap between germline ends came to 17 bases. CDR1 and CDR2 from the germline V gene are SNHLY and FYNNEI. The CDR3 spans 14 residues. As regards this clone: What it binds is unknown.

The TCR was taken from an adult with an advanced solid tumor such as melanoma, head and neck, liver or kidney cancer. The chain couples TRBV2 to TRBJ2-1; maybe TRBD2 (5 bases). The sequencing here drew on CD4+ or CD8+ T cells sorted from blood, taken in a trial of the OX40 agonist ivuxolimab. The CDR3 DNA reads TGTGCCAGCAGAAGGACTGACGGCCGGGATGAGCAGTTCTTC. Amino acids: CASRRTDGRDEQFF.